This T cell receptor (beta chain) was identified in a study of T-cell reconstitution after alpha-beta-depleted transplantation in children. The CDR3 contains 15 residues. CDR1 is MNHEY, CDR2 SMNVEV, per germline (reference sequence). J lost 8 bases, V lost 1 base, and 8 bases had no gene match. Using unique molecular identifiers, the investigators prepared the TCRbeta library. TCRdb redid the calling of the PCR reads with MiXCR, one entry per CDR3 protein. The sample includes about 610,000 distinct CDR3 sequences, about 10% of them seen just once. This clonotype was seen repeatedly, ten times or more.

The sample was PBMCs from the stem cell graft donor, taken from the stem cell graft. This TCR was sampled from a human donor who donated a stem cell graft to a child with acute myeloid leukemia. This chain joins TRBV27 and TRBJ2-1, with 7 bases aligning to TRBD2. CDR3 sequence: CASSLFGGRADEQFF. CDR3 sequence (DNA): TGTGCCAGCAGTTTATTCGGTGGGAGGGCGGATGAGCAGTTCTTC.